This passage covers 26 T cell receptor beta chains from one sample sequenced in a study of cytomegalovirus exposure and HLA in healthy donors. The study ran its PCR with 60 Vbeta and 13 Jbeta primers. Libraries were prepared by immunoSEQ multiplex PCR; TCRdb keeps only in-frame clonotypes and omits some of them. The sample lists 150,000 to 180,000 clones, roughly 80% occurring once. Specimen: PBMCs. The receptors here all came from a man aged 30 to 45 in good health and CMV-seropositive.

The chain employs TRBV7-2 and TRBJ2-1; 8 bases align to TRBD2. The ends lost 3 bases at V and 2 bases at J; junction bases unmatched: 6. This CDR3 comprises 16 residues. The germline gives CDR1 SGHTA, CDR2 FQGNSA. The DNA for the CDR3 is TGTGCCAGCAGCTTCCTGGGACTAGAAACCTACAATGAGCAGTTCTTC. It encodes CASSFLGLETYNEQFF. The variable domain in full, completed from reference TRBV7-2 and TRBJ2-1, reads GAGVSQSPSNKVTEKGKDVELRCDPISGHTALYWYRQSLGQGLEFLIYFQGNSAPDKSGLPSDRFSAERTGGSVSTLTIQRTQQEDSAVYLCASSFLGLETYNEQFFGPGTRLTVL.

The genes are TRBV7-2 and TRBJ1-3; D is uncertain. The CDR3 is 15 residues long. CDR1 is SGHTA and CDR2 is FQGNSA in the germline V gene. With 6 bases removed from V and 6 bases from J, the gap between germline ends came to 18 bases. The CDR3 nucleotides are TGTGCCAGCAGTGGACTGTGGTCTTCCGTAAACACCATATATTTT. Its translation is CASSGLWSSVNTIYF. Full variable domain (missing parts from reference TRBV7-2 and TRBJ1-3): GAGVSQSPSNKVTEKGKDVELRCDPISGHTALYWYRQSLGQGLEFLIYFQGNSAPDKSGLPSDRFSAERTGGSVSTLTIQRTQQEDSAVYLCASSGLWSSVNTIYFGEGSWLTVV.

The V call is TRBV19, the J call TRBJ2-7, with 9 nucleotides matching TRBD1. V was pared by 4 bases and J by 2 bases, with 3 bases of the junction left unmatched. CDR1 is LNHDA, CDR2 SQIVND, per germline (reference sequence). The CDR3 loop spans 14 amino acids. In DNA form, the CDR3 reads TGTGCCAGTAGTACCGGGACAGGGACCTACGAGCAGTACTTC. It codes for CASSTGTGTYEQYF.

This clone was recorded only once. The chain uses TRBV25-1 and TRBJ2-5; 14 positions agree with TRBD2. The V gene end was trimmed by 4 bases and the J gene end by 5 bases; junction bases not matched to a gene: 6. The CDR3 runs to 16 residues. Germline assignment: CDR1 MGHDK and CDR2 SYGVNS. CDR3 nucleotide sequence: TGTGCCAGCAGTGCGGGACTAGCGGGAGTAGGGGAGACCCAGTACTTC. Translation gives CASSAGLAGVGETQYF.

With respect to this clone: Relative to the germline gene, one junction end is altered; a read error may explain this. DNA for the CDR3: TGTGCCAGCAGCTTTACCGGGACTGAAAATCTCTTC. Residues: CASSFTGTENLF. J is TRBJ2-1 and V is TRBV5-4; possible D gene TRBD2, 6 bases. CDR1 SGHNT and CDR2 YYREEE come from the germline V gene (reference sequence). The CDR3 loop spans 12 amino acids.

The rearrangement links TRBV6-1 to TRBJ1-5; a weak D match, TRBD1 (5 bases). Trimming removed 6 bases from V and 12 bases from J, with 24 bases in between. This CDR3 contains 15 residues. Germline CDR1 reads MNHNS; CDR2 reads SASEGT. The chain's CDR3 is CASSTTTSGGRGQHF. The CDR3 DNA reads TGTGCCAGCAGCACAACCACTTCGGGGGGGAGGGGCCAGCATTTT.

This sequence joins TRBV6-1 and TRBJ1-5; D may be TRBD1 (6 bases). Germline CDR1 and CDR2: MNHNS and SASEGT. The CDR3 has 13 amino acids. V was shortened by 6 bases and J by 5 bases, with 11 bases between the two germline ends. Here the CDR3 DNA reads TGTGCCAGCAGACAGACAGGAGATCAGCCCCAGCATTTT. Protein sequence: CASRQTGDQPQHF.

The gene calls are TRBV7-8 and TRBJ1-3; possible D gene TRBD1, 6 bases. There are 19 residues in the CDR3. Trimming shortened V by 0 bases and J by 0 bases, and 18 bases separated the two germline ends. Germline-derived CDR1 and CDR2 are SGHVS and FQNEAQ. The CDR3 loop reads CASSLAQRDTRISGNTIYF. In DNA form, the CDR3 reads TGTGCCAGCAGCTTAGCGCAGCGGGACACCCGAATCTCTGGAAACACCATATATTTT.

This chain joins TRBV19 and TRBJ2-1; 8 bases align to TRBD1. Looked up from germline, CDR1 is LNHDA and CDR2 is SQIVND (reference sequence). Trimming cost V 4 bases and J 1 base; bases outside gene matches: 9. The CDR3 runs 17 residues. The CDR3, as DNA: TGTGCCAGTAGTACTCCACCGACAGGGGATTCCTACAATGAGCAGTTCTTC. It translates to CASSTPPTGDSYNEQFF.

The J gene is TRBJ1-5, the V gene TRBV28, with 9 bases aligning to TRBD1. The CDR3 length is 20 residues. With V trimmed by 3 bases and J by 0 bases, 15 bases remained unmatched. Germline V gene data show CDR1 as MDHEN and CDR2 as SYDVKM. This CDR3 is CASSLGHGQGTTISNQPQHF. In DNA, the CDR3 is TGTGCCAGCAGTTTGGGCCACGGACAGGGGACAACTATTAGCAATCAGCCCCAGCATTTT.

The chain recombines TRBV9 with TRBJ2-3; TRBD2 might be the D (6 bases). CDR3 length equals 16 residues. Trimming shortened V by 0 bases and J by 0 bases, and 11 bases separated the two germline ends. Germline assignment: CDR1 SGDLS and CDR2 YYNGEE. The CDR3: CASSVEGGISTDTQYF. CDR3 sequence (DNA): TGTGCCAGCAGCGTAGAAGGCGGGATCAGCACAGATACGCAGTATTTT.

The gene calls are TRBV10-1 and TRBJ2-7; maybe TRBD2 (5 bases). Germline-derived CDR1 and CDR2 are WNHNN and SYGVQD (reference sequence). V dropped 7 bases and J dropped 9 bases, with 22 bases sitting between them. The CDR3 is made up of 14 amino acids. The CDR3 region is CASTLRTPRLAQYF. CDR3 sequence (DNA): TGCGCCAGCACTCTACGGACCCCCCGGCTAGCGCAGTACTTC.

The chain combines TRBV7-8 with TRBJ2-2; D gene uncertain. V dropped 5 bases and J dropped 5 bases, with 12 bases sitting between them. CDR1 and CDR2 from the germline V gene are SGHVS and FQNEAQ. There are 14 residues in the CDR3. CDR3 nucleotide sequence: TGTGCCAGCAGCCCTACCATTGTGACCGGGGAGCTGTTTTTT. Protein product: CASSPTIVTGELFF.

This sequence joins TRBV2 and TRBJ1-1, with D maybe TRBD1 (5 bases). V dropped 7 bases and J dropped 1 base, with 10 bases sitting between them. Germline lookup yields CDR1 SNHLY and CDR2 FYNNEI. The CDR3 is made up of 13 amino acids. Here the CDR3 reads CASTDRENTEAFF. The CDR3 DNA reads as TGTGCCAGCACAGACAGAGAGAACACTGAAGCTTTCTTT. Together with reference TRBV2 and TRBJ1-1, the CDR3 gives the full variable domain: EPEVTQTPSHQVTQMGQEVILRCVPISNHLYFYWYRQILGQKVEFLVSFYNNEISEKSEIFDDQFSVERPDGSNFTLKIRSTKLEDSAMYFCASTDRENTEAFFGQGTRLTVV.

The J gene is TRBJ1-2, the V gene TRBV6-5, with 7 nucleotides matching TRBD1. The trim removed 7 bases at V and 7 bases at J, leaving 15 bases unmatched. The germline gives CDR1 MNHEY, CDR2 SVGAGI. The CDR3 consists of 15 residues. In DNA, the CDR3 is TGTGCCAGCACCGGGACAGCCCGTGGGGTGGGTGGCTACACCTTC. Residues: CASTGTARGVGGYTF.

This rearrangement joins TRBV5-1 to TRBJ2-7, with a possible D match to TRBD1 (6 bases). The V end lost 0 bases, the J end lost 6 bases, and 7 bases lay between the germline ends. Per germline, CDR1 SGHRS and CDR2 YFSETQ. The length of the CDR3 is 12 residues. CDR3 region: CASSLVGGEQYF. CDR3 nucleotide sequence: TGCGCCAGCAGCTTGGTAGGGGGCGAGCAGTACTTC.

The V and J genes are TRBV6-6 and TRBJ1-5; the match to TRBD1 covers 9 bases. This CDR3 has 16 residues. Germline CDR1 reads MNHNY; CDR2 reads SVGAGI (reference sequence). Germline trimming cut 4 bases from V and 3 bases from J; bases unmatched to any gene: 7. The CDR3 spells CASSFRTGEVNQPQHF. The DNA of the CDR3 is TGTGCCAGCAGTTTCCGGACAGGGGAGGTCAATCAGCCCCAGCATTTT.

This chain links TRBV6-5 with TRBJ1-6, with a tentative D call TRBD1 (5 bases). This CDR3 has 15 residues. V lost 4 bases and J lost 7, with 14 bases in between. Germline loops: CDR1 MNHEY, CDR2 SVGAGI. CDR3 sequence reads: CASSFSQGSNSPLHF. The CDR3 DNA is TGTGCCAGCAGTTTCAGTCAGGGAAGCAATTCACCCCTCCACTTT.

The rearrangement joins TRBV2 to TRBJ2-7; 8 bases match TRBD1. From germline, CDR1 is SNHLY and CDR2 FYNNEI. V was pared by 1 base and J by 3 bases, with 5 bases of the junction left unmatched. This CDR3 spans 15 amino acids. The CDR3 is CASSEERGQGYEQYF. The CDR3, as DNA: TGTGCCAGCAGTGAAGAAAGAGGACAGGGCTACGAGCAGTACTTC.

This clone appeared once. The chain carries TRBV7-6 and TRBJ1-6; a possible D gene is TRBD1 (5 bases). V lost 4 bases and J lost 0, with 16 bases in between. Per the germline V gene, CDR1 is SGHVS and CDR2 is FNYEAQ. The CDR3 runs 18 residues. The CDR3 nucleotides are TGTGCCAGCAGCTCGTCCCTCGACAGTAGCTCCTATAATTCACCCCTCCACTTT. As protein: CASSSSLDSSSYNSPLHF.

This clone has just one count. The chain combines TRBV5-6 with TRBJ2-1; D is uncertain. The CDR3 spans 13 residues. The V and J ends lost 4 bases and 1 base respectively, with 6 bases between them. Germline values: CDR1 SGHDT, CDR2 YYEEEE. The CDR3 sequence: CASSATSYNEQFF. CDR3 nucleotides: TGTGCCAGCAGCGCGACATCCTACAATGAGCAGTTCTTC.

This clone was seen once. The genes are TRBV9 and TRBJ2-3, with D possibly TRBD2 on 6 matching bases. This CDR3 comprises 13 residues. The ends were cut back, 0 bases at V and 6 bases at J, with 8 bases in the middle. Germline values: CDR1 SGDLS, CDR2 YYNGEE. In DNA form, the CDR3 reads TGTGCCAGCAGCGTAGGGGCGGGGGATACGCAGTATTTT. This encodes CASSVGAGDTQYF.

V and J are TRBV7-2 and TRBJ2-3; a weak D match, TRBD1 (5 bases). This CDR3 is built from 13 residues. V was shortened by 5 bases and J by 6 bases, with 12 bases between the two germline ends. Germline values: CDR1 SGHTA, CDR2 FQGNSA. This CDR3 reads CASSKSTADTQYF. CDR3 sequence (DNA): TGTGCCAGCAGCAAATCGACAGCCGATACGCAGTATTTT.

The chain uses TRBV2 and TRBJ2-7, with 16 bases aligning to TRBD2. This CDR3 is 18 amino acids long. Germline loops: CDR1 SNHLY, CDR2 FYNNEI. The V and J ends lost 6 bases and 5 bases, in that order; junction bases with no gene match: 13. CDR3 in DNA: TGTGCCAGCAGGGCACCCGGGACTAGCGGGAGGGGGGCCCACGAGCAGTACTTC. Protein sequence: CASRAPGTSGRGAHEQYF.

This chain connects TRBV29-1 to TRBJ1-2; D gene ambiguous. Per the germline V gene, CDR1 is SQVTM and CDR2 is ANQGSEA. The CDR3 length is 12 residues. Trimming cost V 3 bases and J 9 bases, with 14 bases left between them. CDR3 amino acids: CSVDSLSGRYTF. The CDR3 DNA follows: TGCAGCGTTGACAGCCTTAGCGGGCGCTACACCTTC.

This chain uses TRBV9 with TRBJ2-5; D is undetermined. Germline V gene sequence: CDR1 SGDLS, CDR2 YYNGEE. Trimming took 0 bases from V and 0 from J, leaving 6 bases between them. The CDR3 is 14 residues long. CDR3 loop: CASSVGAHQETQYF. The CDR3 region has the DNA TGTGCCAGCAGCGTAGGGGCACACCAAGAGACCCAGTACTTC.